These 8 T cell receptor beta chains share one sample of origin, sequenced in a study of neoadjuvant nivolumab and ipilimumab in lung cancer. Clones were read by immunoSEQ multiplex PCR, and TCRdb kept only the in-frame ones, dropping some. In the table there are 25,000 to 35,000 clones, 92% of which are singletons. This specimen was peripheral blood, taken after neoadjuvant nivolumab, alone or with ipilimumab, at or shortly before surgery. All receptors derive from an adult with non-small cell lung cancer.

This clone has only one observation. This chain connects TRBV11-2 to TRBJ2-1; 11 nucleotides line up with TRBD2. The trim removed 2 bases at V and 9 bases at J, leaving 9 bases unmatched. This CDR3 region has 16 residues. From germline, CDR1 is SGHAT and CDR2 FQNNGV. In DNA, the CDR3 is TGTGCCAGCAGCTTAAAGACTAGCGGGGTTAGAAGTGAGCAGTTCTTC. Encoded protein: CASSLKTSGVRSEQFF.

J is TRBJ2-3 and V is TRBV6-4; D is ambiguous. Trimming took off 2 bases at V and 0 bases at J, with 0 bases between the two ends. Germline CDR1 reads MRHNA; CDR2 reads SNTAGT. The CDR3 length is 12 residues. The CDR3 DNA is TGTGCCAGCAGTGACAGCACAGATACGCAGTATTTT. Translated, it gives CASSDSTDTQYF.

CDR3 protein: CASSLGGARGQFF. The CDR3 bases are TGTGCCAGCAGCCTAGGGGGGGCTCGCGGGCAGTTCTTC. The chain carries TRBV7-2 and TRBJ2-1; D is possibly TRBD2 (7 bases). In germline, CDR1 is SGHTA, CDR2 FQGNSA. Trimming shortened V by 5 bases and J by 12 bases, and 17 bases separated the two germline ends. The CDR3 runs to 13 residues.

The DNA of the CDR3 is TGTGCCAGCAGCCTCCTTCCCGCGGGGGGCGGAGGCTACACCTTC. Its translation: CASSLLPAGGGGYTF. The chain combines TRBV7-3 with TRBJ1-2, with D possibly being TRBD1 (6 bases). Trimming cost V 5 bases and J 8 bases, with 21 bases left between them. Looked up from germline, CDR1 is SGHTA and CDR2 is FQGTGA. This CDR3 has 15 amino acids.

This chain joins TRBV5-1 and TRBJ2-2, with D uncertain. In germline, CDR1 is SGHRS, CDR2 YFSETQ. V lost 0 bases and J lost 5, with 5 bases in between. The CDR3 runs to 13 residues. The CDR3 DNA reads as TGCGCCAGCAGCTTGGGGGGAACCGGGGAGCTGTTTTTT. This encodes CASSLGGTGELFF.

This clone was seen just once. The V and J genes are TRBV10-2 and TRBJ2-2; TRBD1 matches 10 bases. The CDR3 is 19 amino acids. The germline V gene encodes CDR1 WSHSY and CDR2 SAAADI. V shed 0 bases and J 3 bases; nucleotides not matched to a gene: 10. In nucleotides, the CDR3 is TGCGCCAGCAGTGAGTCCGGGACAGGGGTCGGATGGGACACCGGGGAGCTGTTTTTT. It translates to CASSESGTGVGWDTGELFF.

This chain links TRBV7-3 with TRBJ1-1; D perhaps matches TRBD1 (6 bases). This CDR3 spans 12 amino acids. Trimming took 5 bases from V and 11 from J, leaving 15 bases between them. The germline gives CDR1 SGHTA, CDR2 FQGTGA. This CDR3 reads CASSPSRGPAFF. The CDR3 coding sequence is TGTGCCAGCAGCCCATCTCGGGGGCCGGCTTTCTTT. Supplemented by reference TRBV7-3 and TRBJ1-1, the full variable domain reads GAGVSQTPSNKVTEKGKYVELRCDPISGHTALYWYRQSLGQGPEFLIYFQGTGAADDSGLPNDRFFAVRPEGSVSTLKIQRTERGDSAVYLCASSPSRGPAFFGQGTRLTVV.

In this sample, this clone turned up once. The chain couples TRBV5-1 to TRBJ2-7, with D possibly TRBD2 on 6 matching bases. V lost 0 bases and J lost 7, with 14 bases in between. Germline CDR1 SGHRS, CDR2 YFSETQ. This CDR3 contains 14 residues. The CDR3 nucleotides read TGCGCCAGCAGCTTGGAAAGCGGGTCAGGGGAGCAGTACTTC. It specifies CASSLESGSGEQYF.